A single sample is the source of the 3 T cell receptor beta chains below, sequenced in a study of somatic mutations in cytotoxic T cells in rheumatoid arthritis. Here immunoSEQ multiplex PCR was the method, and the copy in TCRdb shows in-frame clones only, minus some. The table shows about 15,000 clones, with about 81% occurring only once. Sequencing used CD8+ T cells sorted from blood. The receptors derive from an adult with rheumatoid arthritis.

The genes are TRBV27 and TRBJ2-1; D possibly corresponds to TRBD1 (6 bases). Germline V gene lookup returns CDR1 MNHEY and CDR2 SMNVEV (reference sequence). The CDR3 is 15 amino acids. The V gene lost 3 bases and the J gene lost 3 bases, with 12 bases spanning the gap. The CDR3 protein is CASSFAAGVYNEQFF. Written as DNA, the CDR3 is TGTGCCAGCAGTTTTGCCGCAGGGGTCTACAATGAGCAGTTCTTC.

The chain carries TRBV9 and TRBJ1-2; D is ambiguous. The CDR3 length is 15 residues. V was clipped by 3 bases and J by 5 bases, with 17 bases between them. CDR1 SGDLS and CDR2 YYNGEE come from the germline V gene. The CDR3 sequence: CASSGLGGLGYGYTF. DNA for the CDR3: TGTGCCAGCAGCGGGCTGGGAGGGTTAGGGTATGGCTACACCTTC.

V usage is TRBV4-1 and J usage is TRBJ2-2; D ambiguous. CDR3 length equals 14 residues. V was shortened by 0 bases and J by 7 bases, with 9 bases between the two germline ends. In germline, CDR1 is MGHRA, CDR2 YSYEKL. Here the CDR3 DNA reads TGCGCCAGCAGCCAAGAAAGGCAAATCGGGGAGCTGTTTTTT. This sequence encodes CASSQERQIGELFF.